This entry is about one T cell receptor beta chain. There is no known antigen for this receptor. No much larger clone exists at a distance of one base, and base qualities are not known. These data originate in a study of hypomethylating agent response in myelodysplastic syndrome (dated by TCRdb to the early 2020s). Background on the whole study: The hypomethylating agent given was azacitidine in about 70% of the 11 patients and decitabine in 3 of 11 patients. Among the myelodysplastic syndrome patients in the cohort, roughly 10 were male and 2 were female. Response was defined as complete response or hematologic improvement, and any patient who met neither criterion was considered a non-responder. Complete response or hematologic improvement was achieved by six patients, and about 5 patients were classified as non-responders. Patients had a mean age of about 76 +/- 6.4 years, and a diploid cytogenetic profile was the most common. TET2 mutation was identified most frequently, being present in about 50% of the 11 patients.

The germline V gene encodes CDR1 SGHVS and CDR2 FQNEAQ. The V end gives up 0 bases and the J end 5 bases, leaving 2 bases in the junction not matched to a gene. The CDR3 sequence holds 15 residues, the cysteine and phenylalanine included. The kept DNA is CDR3 alone, 45 bases in frame from the first base. T-cell subsets were not sorted, so the analysis was performed on bulk bone marrow. Bone marrow from 11 to 12 myelodysplastic syndrome patients was immunosequenced for TCR beta CDR3 regions before and after hypomethylating agent therapy. For longitudinal repertoire tracking, a baseline bone marrow plus two to three bone marrows at different post-treatment timepoints were contributed by each patient. Genomic DNA was extracted from whole bone marrow, and quality was checked by TapeStation, NanoDrop OneC and PicoGreen assays. The receptor library was made with the immunoSEQ multiplex PCR assay. Survey resolution was applied, with two replicates of approximately 200 ng each being run for a total of about 400 ng of DNA per sample. Using multiplex PCR primers aimed at V and J genes, the hsTCRB kit picked up rearranged TCRB sequences in genomic DNA. In the first PCR, the CDR3 region was amplified for 31 cycles with the QIAGEN Multiplex PCR Kit. An 8-cycle second PCR added sample barcodes and Illumina adapters to each replicate. Pooled libraries were quantified with a QuantStudio 6 and the KAPA library quantification kit. Around 14 pM of pooled libraries went onto an Illumina MiSeq for sequencing, using single-end reads of 156 cycles plus an index read of 15 cycles. From the authors' description of their analysis: VDJdb annotation flagged approximately 1.5% of 168,753 unique clonotypes as previously reported viral-epitope-specific. The immunoSEQ Data Assistant and immunoSEQ Analyzer converted raw reads into normalized, annotated TCRB repertoires. Clonotype analysis used the immunarch R package version 0.6.5 and BioAnalyzer. Before richness was estimated, every repertoire was downsampled to the clone count of the smallest repertoire. Clonotypes were categorized as expanded, contracted or novel by Fisher's exact tests, where a novel clonotype had zero frequency before treatment. Significantly changed CDR3 beta sequences were clustered with GLIPH2 using simulation_depth=1000 and kmer_min_depth=3, and CDR3s shorter than five residues were excluded. Here the immuneACCESS table is served through TCRdb, limited to in-frame sequences with V and J called. Missing clones are a known gap in these copies; in checked studies unresolved V genes cover under half, and the rest lacks a known reason. The V and J calls and the clone size are those of that table, but D and trimming were determined from the DNA. The table for this sample lists some 10,000 clones; under 85% of them were counted only once. The ten largest clones represent 4% of the sample.

Study-level results and caveats: Age matching of healthy control donors to MDS patients was not performed, and the MDS versus healthy comparison could have been impacted by this lack of age matching. The cohort was small, with only ten to twelve patients analyzed. The shared GLIPH2 clusters might recognize novel MDS antigens, but this possibility was not confirmed and requires experimental validation. Novel clonotypes were found to emerge more often in responders, whereas more contracted clonotypes were observed in non-responders after treatment. Richness, rarefaction diversity and clonality did not change significantly after hypomethylating agent treatment, across all patients or within response groups.

The chain was built from TRBV7-8 and TRBJ2-1; 9 central bases correspond to TRBD1. The source is a human donor with myelodysplastic syndrome. This material consisted of bone marrow, taken before or after starting hypomethylating agent treatment for myelodysplastic syndrome (not recorded which). Here the CDR3 is given as CASSLARDRDNEQFF. The sequenced DNA is TGTGCCAGCAGCTTAGCTAGGGACAGGGACAATGAGCAGTTCTTC.